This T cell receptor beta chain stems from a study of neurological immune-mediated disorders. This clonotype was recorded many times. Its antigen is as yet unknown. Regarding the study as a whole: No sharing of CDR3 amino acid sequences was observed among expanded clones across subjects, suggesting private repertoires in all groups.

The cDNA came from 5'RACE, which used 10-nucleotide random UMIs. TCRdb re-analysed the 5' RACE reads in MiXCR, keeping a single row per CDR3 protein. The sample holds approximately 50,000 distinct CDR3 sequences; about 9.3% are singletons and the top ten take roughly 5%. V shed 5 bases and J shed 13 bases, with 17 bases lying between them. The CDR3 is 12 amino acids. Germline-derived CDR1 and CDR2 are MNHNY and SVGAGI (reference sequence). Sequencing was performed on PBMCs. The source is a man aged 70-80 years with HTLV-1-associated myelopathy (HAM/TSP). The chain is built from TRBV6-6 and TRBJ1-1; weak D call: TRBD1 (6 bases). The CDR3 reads CASSPQGRRDFF. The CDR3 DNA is TGTGCCAGCAGTCCACAGGGACGTCGGGATTTCTTT.